This T cell receptor beta chain stems from a study of cytomegalovirus exposure and HLA in healthy donors. PCR was performed using 60 Vbeta and 13 Jbeta primers. Profiling relied on immunoSEQ multiplex PCR, and the TCRdb table lists in-frame clones only, not all of them. This table holds roughly 80,000 clones, roughly 82% found once. Healthy individuals who donated bone marrow served as the donors. Donors likely had unrecorded immune exposures despite being nominally healthy when sampled. Germline V CDR1 and CDR2: ENHRY, SYGVKD. V shed 4 bases and J 3 bases; nucleotides not matched to a gene: 8. The CDR3 covers 18 residues.

V usage is TRBV10-3 and J usage is TRBJ2-5; 16 bases align to TRBD2. This clonotype originated in a male donor in good health and CMV-seropositive. Sequences were obtained from PBMCs. The CDR3 here is CAISVRGLAGGIEETQYF. The CDR3 bases are TGTGCCATCAGTGTAAGGGGACTAGCGGGGGGGATAGAAGAGACCCAGTACTTC.